The T cell receptor beta chain under discussion was sequenced for a study of blood T cell repertoires in COVID-19. Germline CDR1 reads SEHNR; CDR2 reads FQNEAQ (reference sequence). V was clipped by 2 bases and J by 0 bases; unmatched bases: 2. This CDR3 region has 15 residues. This table comes from immunoSEQ multiplex PCR, and its TCRdb copy is limited to in-frame clones, with some not included. The sample comprises about 150,000 clones, 80% of which are singletons, and about 0.58% rests with the top ten. The chain combines TRBV7-9 with TRBJ2-3, with 7 bases aligning to TRBD2. This receptor was identified in a man aged 60-69 years with acute or convalescent COVID-19. Sequenced sample: peripheral blood. Written as DNA, the CDR3 is TGTGCCAGCAGCTTACCTAGCGGTAGCACAGATACGCAGTATTTT. Translated, it gives CASSLPSGSTDTQYF.